One T cell receptor beta chain is described in this entry. Its antigen is still unknown. Repertoires were generated with immunoSEQ multiplex PCR, while TCRdb's copy carries only in-frame clones and drops some. The repertoire holds tens of thousands of clones, with more than 70% as singletons. The data belong to a study of identifying expanded T cells in peripheral blood. Findings and caveats of the study: Over approximately two and four weeks, about 17 and 20 clones changed, versus roughly 1.1 between replicates.

The CDR3 contains 17 residues. Per germline, CDR1 SGHNT and CDR2 YYREEE (reference sequence). V lost 3 bases and J lost 5; bases outside the gene matches: 4. The source material was blood. The receptor was isolated from a person aged 18-70 years in good health. This chain links TRBV5-4 with TRBJ2-2; 16 bases are a match to TRBD2. The CDR3 nucleotides read TGTGCCAGCAGCTCGGGACTAGCGGGGGGGCAAACCGGGGAGCTGTTTTTT. The encoded protein is CASSSGLAGGQTGELFF. The variable domain in full, completed from reference TRBV5-4 and TRBJ2-2, reads ETGVTQSPTHLIKTRGQQVTLRCSSQSGHNTVSWYQQALGQGPQFIFQYYREEENGRGNFPPRFSGLQFPNYSSELNVNALELDDSALYLCASSSGLAGGQTGELFFGEGSRLTVL.